What follows describes a single TCR beta chain. Its antigen is not known. The data were obtained in a study of OX40 agonist ivuxolimab in advanced cancers. About the study: Ivuxolimab was administered intravenously to patients at 0.01 to 10 mg/kg every 2 weeks. Partial response was recorded in three patients: one hepatocellular carcinoma and two cutaneous melanoma cases.

Using immunoSEQ multiplex PCR, the repertoire was profiled, and TCRdb retains in-frame clones only, with some absent. Seen here are over 5,500 clones, less than 75% observed once, and the top ten hold 36%. Study-level points and caveats: Several nonresponders also turned out to have low normalized T-cell clonal expansion. Relative to CD4+ cells, CD8+ T cells on average had more expanded clones.

Trimming removed 2 bases from V and 4 bases from J; junction bases left unmatched: 2. The CDR3 has 13 amino acids. CDR1 is MNHEY, CDR2 SMNVEV, per germline (reference sequence). J is TRBJ2-7 and V is TRBV27, with 7 bases fitting TRBD2. The sequencing used CD4+ or CD8+ T cells sorted from blood, collected in a trial of the OX40 agonist ivuxolimab. This clonotype was sampled from an adult with an advanced solid tumor such as melanoma, head and neck, liver or kidney cancer. The CDR3 is CASSLGGEYEQYF. The CDR3 region has the DNA TGTGCCAGCAGTTTAGGGGGGGAGTACGAGCAGTACTTC.